This T cell receptor beta chain was captured by sequencing in a study of T cell responses to AZD1222 COVID-19 vaccine. The study's findings and limits: Dominant at 160-218 and 743-854, vaccine-associated CD4 TCRs also spanned spike.

Details on this clone: Its antigen is as yet unknown.

The method was immunoSEQ multiplex PCR; TCRdb's version includes in-frame clones alone and lacks a portion of them. The sample has approximately 180,000 clones, about 89% seen once. Trimming took off 9 bases at V and 0 bases at J, with 12 bases between the two ends. The germline CDR1 and CDR2 sequences are ENHRY and SYGVKD. This CDR3 is 15 amino acids long. The chain recombines TRBV10-3 with TRBJ2-6; D gene uncertain. The sequence derives from an adult in good health. The sequenced sample was peripheral blood, obtained on day 0 of AZD1222 vaccination. Here the CDR3 reads CAIGEQISGANVLTF. The CDR3 DNA follows: TGTGCCATTGGGGAACAAATCTCTGGGGCCAACGTCCTGACTTTC.